This is a list of T cell receptor beta chains from one sample in a study of T cells in Graves' hyperthyroidism and ophthalmopathy. TCRdb used MiXCR to reprocess the multiplex PCR reads, holding one entry per CDR3 protein. This sample has 400,000 to 600,000 distinct CDR3 sequences; about 16% occur once, and the top ten carry around 32%. Sample: blood. These receptors were collected from a woman aged 25 to 45 with Graves' ophthalmopathy. Both conserved end residues are part of each CDR3. The D gene is left open where the match is weak. Size values are once, few and many counts, or a class for expanded clones, and some rows have none.

CASSFVASGYEQYF TGTGCCAGCAGTTTCGTAGCGTCCGGGTACGAGCAGTACTTC - many TRBJ2-7 TRBV6-1
CATSRVQGYEQYF TGTGCCACCAGCAGAGTACAGGGCTACGAGCAGTACTTC - - TRBJ2-7 TRBV15
CASSRLFGGSNQPQHF TGTGCCAGCAGTCGACTCTTTGGAGGAAGCAATCAGCCCCAGCATTTT - many TRBJ1-5 TRBV28
CAWSVGHTYEQYF TGTGCCTGGAGTGTGGGACACACCTACGAGCAGTACTTC - many TRBJ2-7 TRBV30
CASSESSGTFSYEQYF TGTGCCAGCAGTGAATCTAGCGGGACCTTCTCCTACGAGCAGTACTTC TRBD2 - TRBJ2-7 TRBV6-1
CACRGLAGGTDTQYF TGTGCCTGCCGAGGGCTAGCGGGAGGGACAGATACGCAGTATTTT TRBD2 many TRBJ2-3 TRBV6-1
CASSPLNRIYNEQFF TGTGCCAGCTCACCACTTAACAGGATATACAATGAGCAGTTCTTC - many TRBJ2-1 TRBV18
CASSPPSGNEQFF TGTGCCAGCTCCCCCCCCTCAGGTAATGAGCAGTTCTTC - many TRBJ2-1 TRBV18
CSARGIRAGVF TGCAGTGCTAGAGGCATACGGGCGGGAGTCTTC TRBD2 many TRBJ2-1 TRBV20-1
CASSPQGTSGYNEQFF TGTGCCAGCAGCCCCCAAGGGACTAGCGGATACAATGAGCAGTTCTTC TRBD2 many TRBJ2-1 TRBV7-3
CASSQGLAQETQYF TGTGCCAGCAGCCAAGGACTAGCCCAAGAGACCCAGTACTTC TRBD2 many TRBJ2-5 TRBV4-2
CASSLGVGTSGRYGKFF TGTGCCAGCAGCTTAGGGGTGGGGACTAGCGGGAGATATGGGAAGTTCTTC TRBD2 few TRBJ2-1 TRBV7-2
CASSDITSGANRNTQYF TGTGCCAGCAGTGATATCACTAGCGGGGCAAATAGGAATACGCAGTATTTT TRBD2 many TRBJ2-3 TRBV2
CASSRTSGGRETQYF TGTGCCAGCAGCCGAACTAGCGGTGGGAGGGAGACCCAGTACTTC TRBD2 many TRBJ2-5 TRBV3-1
CAISPGNTEAFF TGTGCCATCAGCCCAGGGAACACTGAAGCTTTCTTT - - TRBJ1-1 TRBV10-3
CATGYNEQFF TGTGCCACGGGTTACAATGAGCAGTTCTTC - many TRBJ2-1 TRBV24-1
CASSPLAGERAETQYF TGTGCCAGCAGCCCTCTCGCGGGCGAAAGGGCAGAGACCCAGTACTTC - once TRBJ2-5 TRBV7-9
CSVVGGLETYEQYF TGCAGCGTTGTCGGGGGACTAGAAACCTACGAGCAGTACTTC TRBD2 few TRBJ2-7 TRBV29-1
CASTLWRDSYEQYF TGTGCCAGCACCCTATGGAGGGATTCCTACGAGCAGTACTTC - many TRBJ2-7 TRBV11-2
CSASSGYEQYF TGCAGTGCTAGCTCGGGGTACGAGCAGTACTTC - many TRBJ2-7 TRBV20-1
CSARIGDGSRPQHF TGCAGTGCTAGGATAGGGGACGGGAGTCGGCCCCAGCATTTT - - TRBJ1-5 TRBV20-1
CSARQGAEEQYF TGCAGCGCAAGACAGGGGGCGGAAGAGCAGTACTTC TRBD1 - TRBJ2-7 TRBV29-1
CASSVIQGNEQFF TGTGCCAGCAGTGTTATACAGGGGAATGAGCAGTTCTTC TRBD1 few TRBJ2-1 TRBV6-1
CASSLGLPNTEAFF TGTGCCAGCAGCTTGGGACTTCCGAACACTGAAGCTTTCTTT - - TRBJ1-1 TRBV5-6
CASSPFWTEKLFF TGCGCCAGCAGCCCCTTCTGGACCGAAAAACTGTTTTTT - - TRBJ1-4 TRBV4-1
CASSEQGSIYNEQFF TGTGCCAGCAGCGAACAGGGGAGTATTTACAATGAGCAGTTCTTC TRBD1 - TRBJ2-1 TRBV9
CASSIGAGGQSEAFF TGCGCCAGCAGCATCGGAGCAGGGGGGCAATCTGAAGCTTTCTTT TRBD1 many TRBJ1-1 TRBV4-3
CASSDTGTRDDIQYF TGCGCCAGCAGCGACACCGGGACAAGGGATGACATTCAGTACTTC - - TRBJ2-4 TRBV4-1
CAIRSGGRNTEAFF TGTGCCATCAGGAGCGGGGGGCGGAACACTGAAGCTTTCTTT - - TRBJ1-1 TRBV10-3
CASSEFSYGYTF TGCGCCAGCAGTGAGTTTTCCTATGGCTACACCTTC - - TRBJ1-2 TRBV10-2
CSVLIRDTYYEQYF TGCAGCGTTCTAATTCGGGACACATACTACGAGCAGTACTTC - - TRBJ2-7 TRBV29-1
CATSRDRDNQPQHF TGTGCCACCAGCCGGGACAGGGATAATCAGCCCCAGCATTTT TRBD1 - TRBJ1-5 TRBV24-1
CASSQGRGPYEQYF TGTGCCAGCAGCCAAGGGCGGGGACCCTACGAGCAGTACTTC - - TRBJ2-7 TRBV14
CASSQDWTSGKTGELFF TGCGCCAGCAGCCAAGATTGGACTAGCGGGAAAACCGGGGAGCTGTTTTTT TRBD2 - TRBJ2-2 TRBV4-3
CASSQYSLAGKNTDTQYF TGTGCCAGCAGCCAATACTCTCTAGCGGGGAAAAACACAGATACGCAGTATTTT TRBD2 - TRBJ2-3 TRBV16
CSAPGVASGAPLLTDTQYF TGCAGTGCCCCAGGTGTGGCTAGCGGAGCCCCATTGCTCACAGATACGCAGTATTTT TRBD2 many TRBJ2-3 TRBV20-1
CASSPPSGSGNTIYF TGTGCCAGCTCACCACCGTCGGGCTCTGGAAACACCATATATTTT - many TRBJ1-3 TRBV18
CASSPGNTEAFF TGTGCCAGCTCACCAGGGAACACTGAAGCTTTCTTT - many TRBJ1-1 TRBV18
CASSFSPHGPYEQYF TGCGCCAGCAGCTTCTCGCCTCACGGGCCCTACGAGCAGTACTTC - few TRBJ2-7 TRBV5-1
CASSASGRAVYNEQFF TGTGCCAGCAGTGCGAGCGGGAGGGCCGTCTACAATGAGCAGTTCTTC TRBD2 - TRBJ2-1 TRBV6-1
CASSPGLNSLTEAFF TGTGCCAGCAGCCCGGGACTGAATTCCCTCACTGAAGCTTTCTTT - many TRBJ1-1 TRBV5-6
CASSLEPGGGADTQYF TGTGCCAGCAGCTTAGAGCCGGGAGGAGGGGCCGATACGCAGTATTTT TRBD2 - TRBJ2-3 TRBV7-2
CANSASEGQRFNEQFF TGTGCCAACAGCGCAAGTGAGGGACAGCGATTCAATGAGCAGTTCTTC TRBD1 - TRBJ2-1 TRBV7-2
CSDPSAPYEQYF TGCAGCGACCCTTCCGCCCCCTACGAGCAGTACTTC - few TRBJ2-7 TRBV20-1
CASDRGTSGIYEQYF TGTGCCAGTGACCGAGGGACTAGCGGGATCTACGAGCAGTACTTC TRBD2 many TRBJ2-7 TRBV7-9
CASSYSSGAWTSGRRDGDTQYF TGTGCCAGCAGTTACTCGTCCGGGGCGTGGACTAGCGGGAGGCGAGATGGAGATACGCAGTATTTT TRBD2 many TRBJ2-3 TRBV6-5
CASSPSAMDIEAFF TGTGCCAGCTCACCGTCGGCCATGGACATTGAAGCTTTCTTT - many TRBJ1-1 TRBV18
CASSGTGFTGELFF TGTGCCAGCAGTGGGACAGGGTTCACCGGGGAGCTGTTTTTT TRBD1 many TRBJ2-2 TRBV2
CASSDLARIFTDTQYF TGTGCCAGCAGTGACCTAGCGAGAATATTCACAGATACGCAGTATTTT - - TRBJ2-3 TRBV6-1
CASSEALTPPVEKLFF TGTGCCAGCAGTGAAGCGCTAACGCCGCCGGTGGAAAAACTGTTTTTT - - TRBJ1-4 TRBV2
CASRGLAGFYNEQFF TGTGCCAGCAGGGGACTAGCGGGTTTTTACAATGAGCAGTTCTTC TRBD2 many TRBJ2-1 TRBV11-2
CASSMGQGAYEQYF TGTGCCAGTAGTATGGGGCAGGGGGCCTACGAGCAGTACTTC TRBD1 few TRBJ2-7 TRBV19
CASSLPSGGVGNEQFF TGTGCCAGCAGTTTACCGAGTGGGGGGGTGGGCAATGAGCAGTTCTTC TRBD2 many TRBJ2-1 TRBV12-3/TRBV12-4
CASSEDLAGGPRETQYF TGCGCCAGCAGTGAAGATCTAGCGGGAGGGCCCCGGGAGACCCAGTACTTC TRBD2 - TRBJ2-5 TRBV10-1
CASSPDRNYGYTF TGTGCCAGCAGCCCTGACCGAAACTATGGCTACACCTTC - - TRBJ1-2 TRBV7-3
CASSLTGDSNQPQHF TGCGCCAGCAGCTTGACAGGGGATAGCAATCAGCCCCAGCATTTT TRBD1 many TRBJ1-5 TRBV5-1
CASSPPGGFSTEAFF TGTGCCAGCTCACCACCGGGGGGATTTTCGACTGAAGCTTTCTTT - many TRBJ1-1 TRBV18
CASSPGTSDTGELFF TGTGCCAGCTCACCAGGGACTAGCGACACCGGGGAGCTGTTTTTT TRBD2 many TRBJ2-2 TRBV18
CASSPIGSSYNEQFF TGTGCCAGCAGTCCCATAGGGAGCTCCTACAATGAGCAGTTCTTC - many TRBJ2-1 TRBV12-3/TRBV12-4